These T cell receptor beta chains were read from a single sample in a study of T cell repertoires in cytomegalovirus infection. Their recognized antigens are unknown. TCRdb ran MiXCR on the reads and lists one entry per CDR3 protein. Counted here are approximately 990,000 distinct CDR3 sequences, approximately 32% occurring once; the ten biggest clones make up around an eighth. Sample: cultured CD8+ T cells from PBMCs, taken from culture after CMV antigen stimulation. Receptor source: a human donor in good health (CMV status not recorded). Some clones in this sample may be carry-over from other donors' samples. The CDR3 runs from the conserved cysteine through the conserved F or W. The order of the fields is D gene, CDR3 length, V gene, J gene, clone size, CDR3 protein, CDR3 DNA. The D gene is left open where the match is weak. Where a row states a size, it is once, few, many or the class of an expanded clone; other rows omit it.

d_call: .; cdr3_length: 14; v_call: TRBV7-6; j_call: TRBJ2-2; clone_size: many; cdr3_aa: CASSLGRGTGELFF; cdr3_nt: TGTGCCAGCAGCTTAGGAAGGGGAACCGGGGAGCTGTTTTTT
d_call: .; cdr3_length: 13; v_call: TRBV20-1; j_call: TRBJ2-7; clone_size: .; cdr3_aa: CSARDGATSVQYF; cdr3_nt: TGCAGTGCTAGGGACGGAGCAACCTCCGTGCAGTACTTC
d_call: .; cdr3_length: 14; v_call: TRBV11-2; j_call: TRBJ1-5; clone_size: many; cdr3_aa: CASSFRGMDQPQHF; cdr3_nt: TGTGCCAGCAGTTTCCGGGGGATGGATCAGCCCCAGCATTTT
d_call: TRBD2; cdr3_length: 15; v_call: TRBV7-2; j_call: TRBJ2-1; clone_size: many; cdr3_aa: CASSVTSGGAYEQFF; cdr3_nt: TGTGCCAGCAGCGTGACTAGCGGGGGGGCCTATGAGCAGTTCTTC
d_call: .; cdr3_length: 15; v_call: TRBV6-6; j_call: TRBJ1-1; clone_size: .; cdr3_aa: CASRGAGGRNTEAFF; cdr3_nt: TGTGCCAGCAGAGGGGCTGGGGGAAGGAACACTGAAGCTTTCTTT
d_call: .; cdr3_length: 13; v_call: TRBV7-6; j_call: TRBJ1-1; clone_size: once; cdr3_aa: CATVDSQNTEAFF; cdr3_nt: TGTGCCACCGTGGACAGCCAGAACACTGAAGCTTTCTTT
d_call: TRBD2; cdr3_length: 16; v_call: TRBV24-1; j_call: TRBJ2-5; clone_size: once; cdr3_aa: CATSDAGLAAQETQYF; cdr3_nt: TGTGCCACCAGTGATGCGGGACTAGCGGCCCAAGAGACCCAGTACTTC
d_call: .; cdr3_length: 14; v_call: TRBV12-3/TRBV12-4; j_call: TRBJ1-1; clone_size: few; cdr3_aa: CASIPTAMNTEAFF; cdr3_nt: TGTGCCAGCATTCCGACAGCCATGAACACTGAAGCTTTCTTT
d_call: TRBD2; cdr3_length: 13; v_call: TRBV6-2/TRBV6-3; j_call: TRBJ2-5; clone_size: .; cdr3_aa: CASRSGARETQYF; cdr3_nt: TGTGCCAGCAGGAGCGGGGCCAGGGAGACCCAGTACTTC
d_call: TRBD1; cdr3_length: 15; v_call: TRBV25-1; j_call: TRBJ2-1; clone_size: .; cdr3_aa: CASTQGTGVGNEQFF; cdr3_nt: TGTGCCAGCACCCAAGGGACAGGGGTTGGCAATGAGCAGTTCTTC
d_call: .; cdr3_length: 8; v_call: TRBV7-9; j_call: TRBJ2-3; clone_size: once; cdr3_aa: CASSIRGF; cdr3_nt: TGTGCCAGCAGCATCAGGGGTTTT
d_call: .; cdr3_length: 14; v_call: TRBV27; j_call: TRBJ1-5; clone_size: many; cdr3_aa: CASSADGYNQPQHF; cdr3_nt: TGTGCCAGCAGTGCCGACGGCTACAATCAGCCCCAGCATTTT
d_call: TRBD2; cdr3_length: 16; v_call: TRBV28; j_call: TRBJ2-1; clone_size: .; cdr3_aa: CASSSDGTSLFDEQFF; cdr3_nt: TGTGCCAGCAGTTCGGACGGGACTAGCCTTTTTGATGAGCAGTTCTTC
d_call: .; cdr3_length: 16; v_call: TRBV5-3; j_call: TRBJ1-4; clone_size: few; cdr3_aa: CASSLVDSRGDEKLFF; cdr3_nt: TGTGCCAGCAGCTTGGTGGACAGTCGAGGGGATGAAAAACTGTTTTTT
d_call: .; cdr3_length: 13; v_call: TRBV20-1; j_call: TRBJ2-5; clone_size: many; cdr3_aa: CSASWALQETQYF; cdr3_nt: TGCAGTGCTTCCTGGGCACTCCAAGAGACCCAGTACTTC
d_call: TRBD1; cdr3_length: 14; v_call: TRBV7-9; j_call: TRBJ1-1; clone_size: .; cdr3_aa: CASSGTGANTEAFF; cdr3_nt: TGTGCCAGCAGCGGGACAGGGGCGAACACTGAAGCTTTCTTT
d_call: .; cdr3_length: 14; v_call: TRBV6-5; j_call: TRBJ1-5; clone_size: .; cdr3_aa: CASSYSYGAQPQHF; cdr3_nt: TGTGCCAGCAGTTACTCTTATGGAGCCCAGCCCCAGCATTTT
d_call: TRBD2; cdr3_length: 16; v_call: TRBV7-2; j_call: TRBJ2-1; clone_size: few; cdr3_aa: CASSLVSGGPHNEQFF; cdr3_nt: TGTGCCAGCAGCTTAGTAAGCGGGGGGCCACACAATGAGCAGTTCTTC
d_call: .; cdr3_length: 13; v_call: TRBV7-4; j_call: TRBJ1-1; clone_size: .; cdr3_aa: CASSSLRRPGRLF; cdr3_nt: TGTGCCAGCAGCTCGCTCCGACGACCGGGACGTCTCTTT
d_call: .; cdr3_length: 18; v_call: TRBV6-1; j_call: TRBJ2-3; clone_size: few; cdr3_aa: CASSERWGTVLPTDTQYF; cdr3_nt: TGTGCCAGCAGTGAACGGTGGGGGACCGTCCTTCCCACAGATACGCAGTATTTT
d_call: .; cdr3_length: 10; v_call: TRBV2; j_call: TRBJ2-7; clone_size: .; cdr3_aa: CASRGHEQYF; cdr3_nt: TGTGCCAGCAGGGGCCACGAGCAGTACTTC
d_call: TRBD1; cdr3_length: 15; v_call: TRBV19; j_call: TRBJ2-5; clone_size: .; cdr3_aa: CASRALGQAEETQYF; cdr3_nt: TGTGCCAGTAGAGCCTTAGGACAGGCCGAGGAGACCCAGTACTTC